The 16 T cell receptor beta chains reported below all come from one sample, sequenced in a study of esophageal squamous cell carcinoma under preoperative chemotherapy. TCRdb fed the PCR reads into MiXCR, producing one record per CDR3 protein. In the table there are some 10,000 distinct CDR3 sequences, about 45% of which are singletons. The time point denotes: after preoperative PTX-NDP chemotherapy. This specimen was collected from a patient given preoperative chemotherapy. The receptors originated from a human donor with esophageal squamous cell carcinoma. The donor label of this sample is uncertain.

In its sample, this clonotype is medium-sized. The chain is built from TRBV12-3 or TRBV12-4 and TRBJ2-5; 8 bases agree with TRBD2. Trimming took 5 bases from V and 6 from J; bases not matched to a gene: 8. The CDR3 totals 14 residues. CDR3 bases: TGTGCCAGCAGTATTGGGGCGGGAGGAAAGACCCAGTACTTC. Amino acids: CASSIGAGGKTQYF.

The V gene is TRBV6-5, the J gene TRBJ2-3; 7 bases agree with TRBD1. The CDR3 runs 20 residues. V was pared by 4 bases and J by 5 bases, with 24 bases of the junction left unmatched. Germline V CDR1 and CDR2: MNHEY, SVGAGI. CDR3 in amino acids: CASSSLQGVLGVRDKDTQYF. CDR3 DNA: TGTGCCAGCAGTTCCCTCCAGGGGGTGCTGGGGGTACGTGACAAAGATACGCAGTATTTT.

The chain carries TRBV6-5 and TRBJ2-5; TRBD1 might be the D (6 bases). The closer fit of TRBJ2-1 to the DNA end suggests the J call may be wrong. The CDR3 consists of 13 residues. Germline V gives CDR1 MNHEY, CDR2 SVGAGI. In DNA, the CDR3 is TGTGCCAGCAGTTATCGGACAGCCGACAAGCAGTTCTTC. The encoded protein is CASSYRTADKQFF.

This clonotype was recorded once. The chain uses TRBV12-3 or TRBV12-4 and TRBJ2-1; D gene uncertain. The length of the CDR3 is 16 residues. V gave up 6 bases and J gave up 2 bases, with 17 bases separating them. CDR3 sequence (DNA): TGTGCCAGCAGCGGGCCACCCTCGTCCCCCTACAATGAGCAGTTCTTC. Its protein product is CASSGPPSSPYNEQFF.

The chain employs TRBV7-3 and TRBJ2-5, with 12 bases aligning to TRBD2. Germline lookup yields CDR1 SGHTA and CDR2 FQGTGA. Trimming removed 4 bases from V and 11 bases from J; junction bases left unmatched: 17. The CDR3 contains 17 residues. The CDR3 DNA follows: TGTGCCAGCAGCTCACACGCGACTAGCGGGGGATACAATGAGCAGTACTTC. Its translation is CASSSHATSGGYNEQYF.

V usage is TRBV28 and J usage is TRBJ2-2, with D possibly TRBD1 on 5 matching bases. Looked up from germline, CDR1 is MDHEN and CDR2 is SYDVKM. The length of the CDR3 is 15 residues. Trimming cost V 2 bases and J 6 bases, with 13 bases left between them. CDR3 protein: CASSLTSKGAGELFF. CDR3 nucleotide sequence: TGTGCCAGCAGTTTAACGTCGAAAGGGGCCGGGGAGCTGTTTTTT.

This clonotype was observed a few times. The V and J genes are TRBV7-6 and TRBJ2-3; D is perhaps TRBD2 (6 bases). The CDR3 has 16 residues. Germline V gives CDR1 SGHVS, CDR2 FNYEAQ. V dropped 5 bases and J dropped 2 bases, with 17 bases sitting between them. Here the CDR3 DNA reads TGTGCCAGCAGCGCCGGGACTGTACTTCACACAGATACGCAGTATTTT. Its protein is CASSAGTVLHTDTQYF.

Notes on this clonotype: A much more abundant neighbour one base away suggests this may be a read error. The gene calls are TRBV12-3 or TRBV12-4 and TRBJ2-1, with D perhaps matching TRBD1 (6 bases). V lost 5 bases, J lost 13 bases, and 21 bases lay in between. CDR3 size: 14 residues. The DNA for the CDR3 is TGTGCCAGCAGTGTACGGACAGTCCAAGAGACCCAGTTCTTC. As protein: CASSVRTVQETQFF.

The genes are TRBV10-3 and TRBJ2-4; perhaps TRBD2 as D (6 bases). V was clipped by 11 bases and J by 12 bases, with 23 bases between them. Germline assignment: CDR1 ENHRY and CDR2 SYGVKD. The length of the CDR3 is 13 residues. The DNA for the CDR3 is TGTGCCTCGGGAGTGTACGCCAAAGATACTCAGTACTTC. Encoded protein: CASGVYAKDTQYF.

A remark on this clonotype: A much bigger clone sits one base away, suggesting this may be a read error. The chain is built from TRBV6-1 and TRBJ2-1; TRBD2 aligns across 8 bases. The J call may be wrong; the DNA end is better matched by TRBJ2-5. Germline assignment: CDR1 MNHNS and CDR2 SASEGT. The CDR3 is made up of 14 amino acids. As DNA, the CDR3 is TGTGCCAGCACCCGACGGGGGGGGCGAGAGAACCAGTACTTC. It codes for CASTRRGGRENQYF.

V gene TRBV6-1 combines with J gene TRBJ2-3; 7 bases fit TRBD2. CDR1 and CDR2 (germline): MNHNS, SASEGT. CDR3 length equals 16 residues. V lost 6 bases, J lost 5 bases, and 14 bases stayed unmatched. The CDR3 sequence is CASSGLGGMAKDTQYF. The CDR3 bases are TGTGCCAGCAGCGGACTGGGGGGGATGGCCAAAGATACGCAGTATTTT.

The gene calls are TRBV5-1 and TRBJ2-5; 11 bases are shared with TRBD2. The J call may not be correct, given that the DNA end is closer to TRBJ2-7. Germline V gene data show CDR1 as SGHRS and CDR2 as YFSETQ. CDR3 size: 15 residues. CDR3 loop: CASSLVAGGPYEQYF. Written as DNA, the CDR3 is TGCGCCAGCAGCTTGGTAGCGGGAGGGCCCTACGAGCAGTACTTC.

The rearrangement joins TRBV6-1 to TRBJ2-1; D gene ambiguous. The assigned J gene may be wrong: the sequence end matches TRBJ2-7 better. CDR1 MNHNS and CDR2 SASEGT come from the germline V gene. This CDR3 is built from 13 residues. DNA for the CDR3: TGTGCCAGCAGTGAATCCGAGACCTACGAGCAGTACTTC. As protein: CASSESETYEQYF.

In regard to this clonotype: This may come from a read error, since a much larger clone is one base off. V is TRBV6-1 and J is TRBJ2-1, with D possibly TRBD1 on 5 matching bases. Germline values: CDR1 MNHNS, CDR2 SASEGT. Trimming took 1 base from V and 13 from J, leaving 11 bases between them. The CDR3 covers 12 residues. CDR3 sequence (DNA): TGTGCCAGCAGTGAAGGAGTATGGGGCCAGTTCTTC. It codes for CASSEGVWGQFF.

By its share, this clonotype is medium-sized. The chain couples TRBV7-2 to TRBJ2-1; a weak D match, TRBD2 (5 bases). The CDR3 is 15 amino acids. The V gene's germline CDR1 is SGHTA and CDR2 FQGNSA. V gave up 0 bases and J gave up 10 bases, with 16 bases separating them. CDR3 in amino acids: CASSLAPSERREQFF. For the CDR3, the DNA is TGTGCCAGCAGCTTAGCACCCTCTGAGAGGAGGGAGCAGTTCTTC.

The chain links TRBV6-4 to TRBJ2-2; D gene ambiguous. The CDR3 is 15 residues long. Germline CDR1 reads MRHNA; CDR2 reads SNTAGT. V was cut by 3 bases and J by 4 bases, with 12 bases left in between. The CDR3: CASSDPGYSTGELFF. The CDR3 DNA is TGTGCCAGCAGTGATCCGGGTTACAGCACCGGGGAGCTGTTTTTT.